There are a few counts of the clone carrying this T cell receptor (beta chain). What it binds is unknown. Trimming left V 2 bases short and J 4 bases short, with 9 bases between. CDR3 size: 14 residues. Germline values: CDR1 SNHLY, CDR2 FYNNEI. PCR employed 60 Vbeta and 13 Jbeta primers. Generated by immunoSEQ multiplex PCR, the TCRdb table keeps only in-frame clones and is missing some. The table lists about 300,000 clones, roughly 89% of them singletons. The sample originates from a study of cytomegalovirus exposure and HLA in healthy donors. Study-level results: In a later analysis, about 17,000 TCR beta sequences were associated with HLA alleles at 0.05 false discovery rate. Researchers catalogued approximately 170 TCR beta chains as cytomegalovirus-associated. Sequencing likely generated an artifact that appeared as a cluster of highly shared sequence variants.

The TCR comes from a man aged 40-50 years in good health and CMV-seropositive. Sequenced input: PBMCs. This chain uses TRBV2 with TRBJ1-3; D perhaps matches TRBD1 (6 bases). This chain's CDR3 is CASSEQGSGNTIYF. The CDR3 DNA reads TGTGCCAGCAGTGAACAGGGGTCCGGAAACACCATATATTTT.